These T cell receptor beta chains were read from a single sample in a study of identical twins. TCRdb re-analysed the 5' RACE reads in MiXCR, keeping a single row per CDR3 protein. The table has under 250,000 distinct CDR3 sequences, around a tenth seen once. The material sequenced was memory (CD45RO+) T cells sorted from blood. The receptor set was obtained from a woman aged 18-29 years in good health. Each CDR3 is given without its conserved first and last residue. Rows give clone size only sometimes, using once, few, many, or a class for an expanded clone.

clone_size	v_call	j_call	cdr3_aa
NA	TRBV18	TRBJ2-4	ASSPHGQLQY
many	TRBV4-3	TRBJ2-7	ASSQEPNYEQY
NA	TRBV5-4	TRBJ2-5	ASSFGGGRGETQY
many	TRBV7-2	TRBJ2-2	ASSSTRGNGELF
NA	TRBV7-6	TRBJ2-1	ASSAASSGGAYEQF
few	TRBV20-1	TRBJ2-1	SAPSESSYNEQF
many	TRBV12-3/TRBV12-4	TRBJ2-7	ASSQSGRAVYEQY
NA	TRBV30	TRBJ2-6	AWSVSSSGANVLT
NA	TRBV18	TRBJ2-7	ASSPGAAPYGEQY
NA	TRBV3-1	TRBJ2-2	ASSRGHYTGELF
few	TRBV18	TRBJ2-1	ASSPGFQRGTEQF
many	TRBV15	TRBJ2-4	ATSTLPTGAKNIQY
many	TRBV20-1	TRBJ1-6	SARGRGPLNSPLH
few	TRBV9	TRBJ2-1	ASSTGSTEQF
many	TRBV12-3/TRBV12-4	TRBJ1-1	ASSLIGGAFTEAF
NA	TRBV5-5	TRBJ1-1	ASSLPGAGAEAF
few	TRBV20-1	TRBJ2-3	SARTLLAGERDTQY
NA	TRBV7-3	TRBJ2-3	ASSSLPGQGVDTQY
few	TRBV5-1	TRBJ2-6	ASSSVNIGGANVLT
few	TRBV29-1	TRBJ2-5	SVVGRGETQY
NA	TRBV20-1	TRBJ2-2	SARSSNTGELF
many	TRBV20-1	TRBJ1-2	SARDRAPYGYT
few	TRBV7-2	TRBJ2-5	ASSLYGETQY
many	TRBV7-2	TRBJ1-4	ASSPRTGDKLF
many	TRBV5-6	TRBJ1-2	ASGWTPTPNYGYT
few	TRBV6-2/TRBV6-3	TRBJ1-5	ASSLDGSGAQH
few	TRBV15	TRBJ2-3	ATSRDLADTQY
few	TRBV5-1	TRBJ2-7	ASSLSPGTGFYEQY
NA	TRBV27	TRBJ2-7	ASSPWRAGGSYEQY
few	TRBV7-9	TRBJ1-6	ASSFFTGKGSPLH
few	TRBV7-9	TRBJ2-1	ASSRQGVTYNEQF
once	TRBV7-2	TRBJ2-7	ASSHRWIYEQY
few	TRBV20-1	TRBJ1-3	SARRSHSGNTIY
few	TRBV10-3	TRBJ2-7	AISSGQGAHEQY
many	TRBV24-1	TRBJ2-2	ATSDSGGRTSRELF
NA	TRBV6-2/TRBV6-3	TRBJ2-5	ASSYPRTRGETQY
NA	TRBV4-2	TRBJ2-5	ASSQDPQGVQETQY
few	TRBV2	TRBJ2-1	ASSEGRGRDNEQF
NA	TRBV5-1	TRBJ2-5	ASSLAGWDRETQY
few	TRBV20-1	TRBJ2-7	SARYREYEQY
few	TRBV7-8	TRBJ1-1	ASSKYRGETEAF
NA	TRBV11-3	TRBJ2-1	ASSFGVNNEQF
few	TRBV12-3/TRBV12-4	TRBJ2-1	ASSLIPVEAGYNEQF
few	TRBV20-1	TRBJ2-1	SAMLAHEQF
NA	TRBV10-3	TRBJ2-3	AIKVGGASTDTQY
NA	TRBV25-1	TRBJ1-4	ASSDGPQGEKLF
NA	TRBV5-1	TRBJ2-7	ASSLNGRYEQY
many	TRBV12-3/TRBV12-4	TRBJ1-4	ASRGPQGFREKLF
many	TRBV10-1	TRBJ2-7	ASSKSSSRSSYEQY